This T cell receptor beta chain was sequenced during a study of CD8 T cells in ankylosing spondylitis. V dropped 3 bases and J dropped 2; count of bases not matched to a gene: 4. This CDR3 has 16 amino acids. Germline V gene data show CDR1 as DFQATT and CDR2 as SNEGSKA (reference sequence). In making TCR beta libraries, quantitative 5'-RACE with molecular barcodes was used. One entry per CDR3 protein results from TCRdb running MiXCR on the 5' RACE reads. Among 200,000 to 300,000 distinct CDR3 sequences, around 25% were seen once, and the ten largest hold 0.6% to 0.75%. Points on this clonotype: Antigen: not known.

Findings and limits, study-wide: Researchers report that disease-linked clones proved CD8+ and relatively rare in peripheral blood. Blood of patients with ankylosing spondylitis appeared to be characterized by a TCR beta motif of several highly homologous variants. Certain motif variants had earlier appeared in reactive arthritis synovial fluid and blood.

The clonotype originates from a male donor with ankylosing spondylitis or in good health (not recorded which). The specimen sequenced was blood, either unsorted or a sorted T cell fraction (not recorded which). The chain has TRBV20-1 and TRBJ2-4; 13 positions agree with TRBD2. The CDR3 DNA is TGCAGTGCTAGGAAGGGACTAGCGGGACCCAAAAACATTCAGTACTTC. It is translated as CSARKGLAGPKNIQYF.